Described below is a single T cell receptor beta chain sequence and its context. This entry is derived from a study of blood T cell repertoires in COVID-19. In the study overall: Samples taken during acute and convalescent COVID-19 were collected in the United States, Italy and Spain. Sources were T cells, B-cell-depleted T cells, or PBMCs; the material itself was cDNA or gDNA.

As handled by the study authors: Researchers report that nucleated cell counts were estimated from reference gene primer amplification. TCRdb's table, derived via immunoSEQ multiplex PCR, lists solely in-frame clones and lacks some. The D gene and trimming were derived from the DNA, and the V and J assignments and clone size from that table. The table lists roughly 90,000 clones, 75% to 85% of them singletons. Germline V gene lookup returns CDR1 SGHRS and CDR2 YFSETQ. V was clipped by 0 bases and J by 8 bases; unmatched bases: 9. The CDR3 extends over 16 amino acids. The chain uses TRBV5-1 and TRBJ2-1; 9 positions agree with TRBD2. The receptor was isolated from a woman in her 70s with acute or convalescent COVID-19. What was sequenced was peripheral blood. The CDR3, as DNA: TGCGCCAGCAGCTTGGCCTGGCGGGGGGGCATTGATGAGCAGTTCTTC. Its protein is CASSLAWRGGIDEQFF.